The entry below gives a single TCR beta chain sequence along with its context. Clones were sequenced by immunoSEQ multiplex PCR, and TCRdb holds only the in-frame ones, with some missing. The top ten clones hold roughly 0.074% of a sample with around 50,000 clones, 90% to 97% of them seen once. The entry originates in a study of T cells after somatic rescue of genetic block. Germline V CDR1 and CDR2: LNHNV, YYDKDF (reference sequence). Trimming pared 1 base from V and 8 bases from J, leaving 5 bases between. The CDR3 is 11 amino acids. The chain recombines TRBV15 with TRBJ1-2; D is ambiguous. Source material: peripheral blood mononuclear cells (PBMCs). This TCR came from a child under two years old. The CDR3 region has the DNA TGTGCCACCAGCAGAGTGGGCGGCTACACCTTC. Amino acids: CATSRVGGYTF.